Below are 6 T cell receptor beta chains sequenced from a single sample in a study of cytomegalovirus exposure and HLA in healthy donors. The protocol was immunoSEQ multiplex PCR, while the TCRdb copy is restricted to in-frame clones and leaves out a portion. Counted here are over 200,000 clones, 90% occurring once; the ten biggest clones make up under 0.45%. Source material: PBMCs. The receptors derive from a woman between 18 and 30 years old in good health and CMV-seronegative.

The gene calls are TRBV6-1 and TRBJ1-5; no reliable D call. Trimming took off 1 base at V and 9 bases at J, with 19 bases between the two ends. Germline V gene lookup returns CDR1 MNHNS and CDR2 SASEGT. This CDR3 has 16 residues. The CDR3 DNA reads as TGTGCCAGCAGTGAAGAAATTAGGGAGAGGAACCCGCCCCAGCATTTT. Its translation is CASSEEIRERNPPQHF.

The rearrangement uses TRBV7-9 and TRBJ2-5; 8 bases match TRBD2. The CDR3 consists of 14 residues. V trimming: 4 bases; J trimming: 3 bases; junction bases outside the gene matches: 4. Germline CDR1 reads SEHNR; CDR2 reads FQNEAQ (reference sequence). The CDR3 protein is CASSWGLGEETQYF. CDR3 bases: TGTGCCAGCAGCTGGGGACTAGGGGAAGAGACCCAGTACTTC.

This sequence joins TRBV2 and TRBJ2-5; D not certain. Germline CDR1 and CDR2: SNHLY and FYNNEI. Trimming took off 1 base at V and 5 bases at J, with 11 bases between the two ends. The CDR3 sequence is 14 residues long. CDR3 in DNA: TGTGCCAGCAGTGAAGACGTGGCGGATGAGACCCAGTACTTC. Protein product: CASSEDVADETQYF.

The chain has TRBV19 and TRBJ1-6; D not certain. There are 13 residues in the CDR3. V was clipped by 5 bases and J by 9 bases, with 11 bases between them. CDR1 LNHDA and CDR2 SQIVND come from the germline V gene (reference sequence). The CDR3 loop is CASSSSGSSPLHF. The CDR3 bases are TGTGCCAGTAGTTCGTCGGGTAGTTCACCCCTCCACTTT.

The chain links TRBV4-3 to TRBJ2-1; TRBD2 matches at 9 bases. CDR1 is LGHNA, CDR2 YSLEER, per germline. Trimming cost V 0 bases and J 4 bases; bases outside gene matches: 7. There are 17 residues in the CDR3. The CDR3 region is CASSQEAAAGGYNEQFF. In DNA form, the CDR3 reads TGCGCCAGCAGCCAAGAGGCGGCAGCGGGGGGATACAATGAGCAGTTCTTC.

J is TRBJ1-6 and V is TRBV30; D gene unclear. The CDR3 runs 12 residues. Germline V gene data show CDR1 as GTSNPN and CDR2 as SVGIG (reference sequence). Trimming cost V 2 bases and J 6 bases, with 5 bases left between them. The CDR3 nucleotides read TGTGCCTGGAGTCCCCGTAATTCACCCCTCCACTTT. It is translated as CAWSPRNSPLHF. The full variable domain, its missing parts supplied by reference TRBV30 and TRBJ1-6, is SQTIHQWPATLVQPVGSPLSLECTVEGTSNPNLYWYRQAAGRGLQLLFYSVGIGQISSEVPQNLSASRPQDRQFILSSKKLLLSDSGFYLCAWSPRNSPLHFGNGTRLTVT.